This T cell receptor (beta chain) was captured in a study of T cells in Graves' hyperthyroidism and ophthalmopathy. This clonotype has only a few counts. The CDR3 totals 15 residues. V dropped 4 bases and J dropped 3; count of bases not matched to a gene: 3. From germline, CDR1 is SEHNR and CDR2 FQNEAQ (reference sequence). Amplified TCR beta CDR3 regions derived from RNA transcripts. The HTBI set primed first-round TCR CDR3 RT-PCR. TCRdb reanalysed the multiplex PCR reads using MiXCR and keeps one entry per CDR3 protein. The sample shows around 540,000 distinct CDR3 sequences, about 16% of them seen only once.

J is TRBJ1-5 and V is TRBV7-9; 10 bases line up with TRBD1. The TCR was taken from a woman aged 25-40 years with Graves' ophthalmopathy. The sequenced sample consisted of blood. The CDR3, as DNA: TGTGCCAGCAGCTCGACAGGGGGCCCCAATCAGCCCCAGCATTTT. Its translation is CASSSTGGPNQPQHF.